Described below is a single TCR beta chain sequence and its context. As processed by the authors: Reference gene primer amplification in the assay estimated nucleated cell counts. Clones were read by immunoSEQ multiplex PCR, and TCRdb kept only the in-frame ones, dropping some. The V and J calls and clone size are taken from that table; D and trimming were inferred from the DNA. Of over 70,000 clones in the sample, around 82% were seen once. The CDR3 contains 15 residues. Trimming took 6 bases from V and 8 from J, leaving 22 bases between them. The V gene's germline CDR1 is KGHSH and CDR2 LQKENI. These data come from a study of blood T cell repertoires in COVID-19. At the level of the study: Collection of acute and convalescent COVID-19 samples took place in the United States, Italy and Spain. PBMCs, B-cell-depleted T cells, or T cells were the source of the cDNA or gDNA that made up the material.

The genes are TRBV18 and TRBJ1-2; D ambiguous. This sequence was found in a human donor in a cohort sampled during active COVID-19. Source material: peripheral blood. The CDR3 DNA sequence: TGTGCCAGCTCCACGCGGGATCCCTCAATAGGGGGCTACACCTTC. Protein product: CASSTRDPSIGGYTF.